The 23 T cell receptor beta chains below were found in one sample sequenced in a study of blood T cell repertoires in COVID-19. Profiled with immunoSEQ multiplex PCR; TCRdb holds only in-frame clones, not every one. The table has approximately 280,000 clones, around 91% seen once. The sequenced sample was PBMCs or T cells enriched from blood (not recorded which). The receptors here all came from a woman aged 18-29 years with acute COVID-19.

The gene calls are TRBV7-9 and TRBJ2-7, with TRBD2 identical over 11 bases. Trimming removed 8 bases from V and 1 base from J; junction bases left unmatched: 10. The CDR3 sequence is 16 residues long. Per the germline V gene, CDR1 is SEHNR and CDR2 is FQNEAQ (reference sequence). The CDR3 sequence is CASVGLAGLSSYEQYF. The DNA of the CDR3 is TGTGCCAGCGTTGGACTAGCGGGTTTGAGTTCCTACGAGCAGTACTTC.

The chain couples TRBV2 to TRBJ2-5; weak D call: TRBD2 (5 bases). The CDR3 has 11 amino acids. Trimming took 5 bases from V and 5 from J, leaving 6 bases between them. CDR1 and CDR2 from the germline V gene are SNHLY and FYNNEI. The CDR3 region has the DNA TGTGCCAGCAGTAGGAGGGAGACCCAGTACTTC. Amino acid sequence: CASSRRETQYF. The complete variable domain, with remaining parts taken from reference TRBV2 and TRBJ2-5, reads EPEVTQTPSHQVTQMGQEVILRCVPISNHLYFYWYRQILGQKVEFLVSFYNNEISEKSEIFDDQFSVERPDGSNFTLKIRSTKLEDSAMYFCASSRRETQYFGPGTRLLVL.

The CDR3 bases are TGTGCCAGCAGTTTGGGGAGCCTCTACGAGCAGTACTTC. Residues: CASSLGSLYEQYF. The V and J genes are TRBV27 and TRBJ2-7, with a possible D match to TRBD2 (5 bases). Between the trimmed V and J ends, which lost 3 bases and 3 bases, there was a span of 9 bases. Germline-derived CDR1 and CDR2 are MNHEY and SMNVEV (reference sequence). This CDR3 is 13 amino acids long.

This chain connects TRBV6-1 to TRBJ1-5, with 8 positions matching TRBD1. The CDR3 is 14 residues long. Trimming took 2 bases from V and 4 from J; bases not matched to a gene: 1. CDR1 and CDR2 from the germline V gene are MNHNS and SASEGT. The chain's CDR3 is CASSEQGANQPQHF. DNA of the CDR3: TGTGCCAGCAGTGAACAGGGGGCGAATCAGCCCCAGCATTTT.

The V call is TRBV28, the J call TRBJ1-1; 7 bases match TRBD1. Germline CDR1 is MDHEN and CDR2 is SYDVKM. Unmatched junction bases numbered 6, after V lost 2 bases and J lost 3 bases. The CDR3 is 15 amino acids. CDR3: CASSLPLTGDTEAFF. CDR3 in DNA: TGTGCCAGCAGTTTACCCCTAACAGGGGACACTGAAGCTTTCTTT.

J is TRBJ1-1 and V is TRBV6-5; D remains unclear. The CDR3 sequence is 15 residues long. From germline, CDR1 is MNHEY and CDR2 SVGAGI. Trimming stripped 4 bases from V and 2 bases from J, with 14 bases between. The CDR3 region has the DNA TGTGCCAGCAGTTTTACGAGCATTATAAACACTGAAGCTTTCTTT. Translating gives CASSFTSIINTEAFF.

The chain employs TRBV5-5 and TRBJ2-7; 7 bases are shared with TRBD2. Germline trimming cut 0 bases from V and 0 bases from J; bases unmatched to any gene: 6. Germline-derived CDR1 and CDR2 are SGHKS and YYEKEE (reference sequence). The CDR3 covers 16 residues. CDR3: CASSLVTTSSSYEQYF. CDR3 bases: TGTGCCAGCAGCTTGGTAACGACTAGCAGCTCCTACGAGCAGTACTTC. Complete variable domain (other parts from reference TRBV5-5 and TRBJ2-7): DAGVTQSPTHLIKTRGQQVTLRCSPISGHKSVSWYQQVLGQGPQFIFQYYEKEERGRGNFPDRFSARQFPNYSSELNVNALLLGDSALYLCASSLVTTSSSYEQYFGPGTRLTVT.

The rearrangement joins TRBV2 to TRBJ1-5; 7 bases line up with TRBD1. Per germline, CDR1 SNHLY and CDR2 FYNNEI. The ends lost 6 bases at V and 1 base at J; junction bases unmatched: 3. The CDR3 is made up of 14 amino acids. The CDR3 here is CASREQGSNQPQHF. CDR3 sequence (DNA): TGTGCCAGCAGGGAACAGGGGAGCAATCAGCCCCAGCATTTT.

This clone was seen only once. J is TRBJ2-7 and V is TRBV27; 8 nucleotides line up with TRBD2. Germline loops: CDR1 MNHEY, CDR2 SMNVEV (reference sequence). After removal of 5 bases from V and 6 bases from J, the junction contained 15 bases not matched to a gene. CDR3 length equals 16 residues. In DNA form, the CDR3 reads TGTGCCAGCAGTGAGTTTCGTGCGGGGGGCCTCAGCGAGCAGTACTTC. This translates into CASSEFRAGGLSEQYF.

The sample holds a few counts of this clone. The CDR3 nucleotides are TGTGCCTGGAGTGGAGGATGGACAGGGAAAGGACAAACGTACTTC. Its translation is CAWSGGWTGKGQTYF. This rearrangement joins TRBV30 to TRBJ2-7, with TRBD1 identical over 8 bases. V shed 1 base and J 12 bases; nucleotides not matched to a gene: 17. CDR1 and CDR2 (germline): GTSNPN, SVGIG (reference sequence). This CDR3 spans 15 amino acids.

The V and J genes are TRBV7-6 and TRBJ2-3; 10 bases fit TRBD1. The CDR3 extends over 15 amino acids. V shed 0 bases, J shed 5 bases, and the junction held 2 bases outside the gene matches. Per germline, CDR1 SGHVS and CDR2 FNYEAQ. CDR3 residues: CASSLARTGGDTQYF. CDR3 bases: TGTGCCAGCAGCTTAGCTAGGACAGGGGGAGATACGCAGTATTTT. Looking up the rest from reference TRBV7-6 and TRBJ2-3 gives the full variable domain: GAGVSQSPRYKVTKRGQDVALRCDPISGHVSLYWYRQALGQGPEFLTYFNYEAQQDKSGLPNDRFSAERPEGSISTLTIQRTEQRDSAMYRCASSLARTGGDTQYFGPGTRLTVL.

In this sample, this clone turned up a few times. CDR3 sequence: CASSFNRAGDTEAFF. For the CDR3, the DNA is TGCGCCAGCAGCTTTAACAGGGCAGGGGACACTGAAGCTTTCTTT. The rearrangement uses TRBV5-1 and TRBJ1-1, with a possible D match to TRBD1 (6 bases). CDR3 length: 15 amino acids. The V end was cut by 2 bases, the J end by 3 bases, with 14 bases between. Germline lookup yields CDR1 SGHRS and CDR2 YFSETQ.

The J gene is TRBJ2-5, the V gene TRBV5-5, with a possible D match to TRBD2 (7 bases). This CDR3 has 17 residues. CDR1 and CDR2 (germline): SGHKS, YYEKEE (reference sequence). With 3 bases removed from V and 2 bases from J, the gap between germline ends came to 20 bases. The CDR3 region has the DNA TGTGCCAGCAGCTCCCCGGGGGGCCGACGGTTACAAGAGACCCAGTACTTC. Its protein is CASSSPGGRRLQETQYF.

The V call is TRBV7-9, the J call TRBJ2-3; a weak D match, TRBD1 (7 bases). This CDR3 comprises 17 residues. The V gene lost 3 bases and the J gene lost 2 bases, with 18 bases spanning the gap. Germline-derived CDR1 and CDR2 are SEHNR and FQNEAQ (reference sequence). CDR3 in DNA: TGTGCCAGCAGCTTCTTAAGGACAGGAGGGACCACAGATACGCAGTATTTT. Its translation: CASSFLRTGGTTDTQYF.

The chain carries TRBV10-3 and TRBJ1-3; no firm D call. Per germline, CDR1 ENHRY and CDR2 SYGVKD. Between the trimmed V and J ends, which lost 7 bases and 0 bases, there was a span of 7 bases. The CDR3 has 13 residues. CDR3 DNA sequence: TGTGCCATCAACCAGGACTCTGGAAACACCATATATTTT. Translated, it gives CAINQDSGNTIYF.

The chain joins TRBV24-1 to TRBJ2-3, with 14 nucleotides matching TRBD2. CDR1 is KGHDR, CDR2 SFDVKD, per germline. The CDR3 contains 21 residues. The V segment lost 4 bases and the J segment 3 bases; nucleotides outside the gene matches: 17. In DNA, the CDR3 is TGTGCCACCAGTGACCACGGACTAGCGGGAGGTTTTAGACATCCAACAGATACGCAGTATTTT. Its protein product is CATSDHGLAGGFRHPTDTQYF.

The chain carries TRBV4-1 and TRBJ2-2, with 11 bases matching TRBD2. Germline-derived CDR1 and CDR2 are MGHRA and YSYEKL. This CDR3 has 17 residues. V shed 1 base, J shed 5 bases, and the junction held 6 bases outside the gene matches. Written as DNA, the CDR3 is TGCGCCAGCAGCCAAGGAATACTAGCGGGAGAGACCGGGGAGCTGTTTTTT. This translates into CASSQGILAGETGELFF.

Turning to this clone: Other DNA variants within this sample encode the same CDR3. This chain's CDR3 is CASSVGPSGSTDTQYF. CDR3 in DNA: TGTGCCAGCAGCGTAGGACCTAGCGGGAGTACAGATACGCAGTATTTT. The genes are TRBV9 and TRBJ2-3; 10 nucleotides match TRBD2. The CDR3 runs to 16 residues. Trimming cost V 0 bases and J 3 bases; bases outside gene matches: 4. Germline V lookup: CDR1 SGDLS, CDR2 YYNGEE.

V usage is TRBV4-1 and J usage is TRBJ2-3; a weak D match, TRBD1 (5 bases). This CDR3 comprises 16 residues. V lost 0 bases, J lost 8 bases, and 18 bases lay in between. Germline-derived CDR1 and CDR2 are MGHRA and YSYEKL. This chain's CDR3 is CASSQESSPIGATQYF. In DNA form, the CDR3 reads TGCGCCAGCAGCCAAGAAAGTTCCCCGATTGGGGCTACGCAGTATTTT.

The chain joins TRBV10-2 to TRBJ2-7; 7 bases are shared with TRBD1. The CDR3 has 13 amino acids. Losses at the gene ends were 9 bases for V and 0 bases for J; bases not matched to a gene: 5. The germline gives CDR1 WSHSY, CDR2 SAAADI. CDR3 DNA: TGCGCCAGTCGGACAGGCACCTCCTACGAGCAGTACTTC. Protein sequence: CASRTGTSYEQYF.

This clone has just a few counts. V is TRBV4-2 and J is TRBJ2-5, with a tentative D call TRBD2 (5 bases). V was clipped by 2 bases and J by 2 bases, with 6 bases between them. This CDR3 is 13 amino acids long. Germline CDR1 is LGHNA and CDR2 is YNFKEQ. This chain's CDR3 is CASSQREQETQYF. In nucleotides, the CDR3 is TGTGCCAGCAGCCAACGGGAACAAGAGACCCAGTACTTC.

V is TRBV5-1 and J is TRBJ1-1, with D hard to call. The CDR3 length is 13 residues. Germline V gene data show CDR1 as SGHRS and CDR2 as YFSETQ. V lost 6 bases, J lost 1 base, and 10 bases lay in between. CDR3 sequence (DNA): TGCGCCAGCAAAGTCGAGGGGAACACTGAAGCTTTCTTT. Amino acid sequence: CASKVEGNTEAFF.

The rearrangement links TRBV19 to TRBJ2-7, with 10 positions matching TRBD1. Per the germline V gene, CDR1 is LNHDA and CDR2 is SQIVND (reference sequence). The J segment lost 0 bases and the V segment lost 9 bases, leaving 5 bases of the junction unmatched. CDR3 length: 14 amino acids. The CDR3 nucleotides are TGTGCCAGCACCGACAGGGGGCCCTCCTACGAGCAGTACTTC. It translates to CASTDRGPSYEQYF.